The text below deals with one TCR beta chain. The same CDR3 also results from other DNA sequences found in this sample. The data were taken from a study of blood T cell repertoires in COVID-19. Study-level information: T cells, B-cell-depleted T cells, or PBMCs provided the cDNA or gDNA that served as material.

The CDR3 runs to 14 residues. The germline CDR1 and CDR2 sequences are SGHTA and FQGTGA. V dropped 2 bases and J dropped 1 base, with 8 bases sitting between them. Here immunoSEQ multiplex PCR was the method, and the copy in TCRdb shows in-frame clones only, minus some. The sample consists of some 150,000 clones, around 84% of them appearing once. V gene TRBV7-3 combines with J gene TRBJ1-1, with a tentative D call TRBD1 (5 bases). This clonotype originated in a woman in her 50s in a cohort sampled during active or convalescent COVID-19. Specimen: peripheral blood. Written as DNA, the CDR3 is TGTGCCAGCAGCTTAGTCGGGGGGAACACTGAAGCTTTCTTT. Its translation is CASSLVGGNTEAFF.